These 25 T cell receptor beta chains originate from one sample sequenced in a study of identical twins. MiXCR was run by TCRdb on the 5' RACE reads, yielding one entry per CDR3 protein. The table lists about 690,000 distinct CDR3 sequences, 6.1% of them singletons. The specimen was naive T cells sorted from blood. These receptors were collected from a man in his late teens or twenties in good health.

This clonotype appeared a few times. This rearrangement joins TRBV5-1 to TRBJ1-1, with D hard to call. The CDR3 sequence is 13 residues long. With 1 base removed from V and 6 bases from J, the gap between germline ends came to 10 bases. Germline lookup yields CDR1 SGHRS and CDR2 YFSETQ. CDR3 sequence (DNA): TGCGCCAGCAGCTTGAATTTGCAGGCTGAAGCTTTCTTT. It is translated as CASSLNLQAEAFF.

This clonotype was counted many times. The V call is TRBV12-3 or TRBV12-4, the J call TRBJ2-1; TRBD2 matches at 14 bases. Losses at the gene ends were 5 bases for V and 2 bases for J; bases not matched to a gene: 14. The CDR3 totals 20 residues. CDR3 DNA sequence: TGTGCCAGCAGTCCTTCGAGACTAGCGGGAGGGCCTTCGCCCTACAATGAGCAGTTCTTC. Its translation: CASSPSRLAGGPSPYNEQFF.

This clonotype was picked up a small number of times. The chain employs TRBV11-2 and TRBJ2-7, with no clear D. Trimming shortened V by 3 bases and J by 8 bases, and 11 bases separated the two germline ends. Germline loops: CDR1 SGHAT, CDR2 FQNNGV. This CDR3 contains 12 residues. In DNA form, the CDR3 reads TGTGCCAGCAGCTTGGGATTTACGAAGCAGTACGTC. Residues: CASSLGFTKQYV.

Ten or more counts support this clonotype. The rearrangement uses TRBV3-1 and TRBJ2-5; D call uncertain. In germline, CDR1 is LGHDT, CDR2 YNNKEL (reference sequence). The CDR3 is made up of 15 amino acids. V lost 5 bases and J 0 bases, leaving 13 bases between the germline ends. CDR3 protein: CASSARVGYQETQYF. Written as DNA, the CDR3 is TGTGCCAGCAGCGCACGGGTGGGCTACCAAGAGACCCAGTACTTC.

The sample holds many counts of this clonotype. The genes are TRBV7-9 and TRBJ1-5; unclear D gene. Trimming removed 1 base at V and 5 bases at J, with 9 bases between. There are 14 residues in the CDR3. The germline gives CDR1 SEHNR, CDR2 FQNEAQ (reference sequence). For the CDR3, the DNA is TGTGCCAGCAGCTTAGGAACAGAGTATCAGCCCCAGCATTTT. Residues: CASSLGTEYQPQHF. Looking up the rest from reference TRBV7-9 and TRBJ1-5 gives the full variable domain: DTGVSQNPRHKITKRGQNVTFRCDPISEHNRLYWYRQTLGQGPEFLTYFQNEAQLEKSRLLSDRFSAERPKGSFSTLEIQRTEQGDSAMYLCASSLGTEYQPQHFGDGTRLSIL.

This clonotype was recorded at least ten times. This sequence joins TRBV20-1 and TRBJ1-6, with D unclear. Trimming cost V 1 base and J 1 base, with 8 bases left between them. The CDR3 has 15 amino acids. Germline CDR1 reads DFQATT; CDR2 reads SNEGSKA (reference sequence). In DNA form, the CDR3 reads TGCAGTGCTAGAGGGCAGGAATCCTATAATTCACCCCTCCACTTT. Translation gives CSARGQESYNSPLHF.

Note on this clonotype: Germline and junction disagree at one end, which may indicate a read error. This sequence joins TRBV5-1 and TRBJ2-1; D call uncertain. The CDR3 extends over 13 amino acids. Germline assignment: CDR1 SGHRS and CDR2 YFSETQ. In DNA form, the CDR3 reads TGCGCCAGCAGCTTGGGTAGCTACAATGAGCTGTTCTTC. This codes for CASSLGSYNELFF. The entire variable domain, with the rest obtained from reference TRBV5-1 and TRBJ2-1, is as follows: KAGVTQTPRYLIKTRGQQVTLSCSPISGHRSVSWYQQTPGQGLQFLFEYFSETQRNKGNFPGRFSGRQFSNSRSEMNVSTLELGDSALYLCASSLGSYNELFFGPGTRLTVL.

This clonotype was observed at least ten times. The genes are TRBV7-2 and TRBJ1-6, with D perhaps TRBD1 (5 bases). V was clipped by 1 base and J by 7 bases, with 8 bases between them. Germline values: CDR1 SGHTA, CDR2 FQGNSA. This CDR3 has 14 amino acids. CDR3 coding DNA: TGTGCCAGCAGCTTAGAGGGGCACAATTCACCCCTCCACTTT. Translation: CASSLEGHNSPLHF.

This clonotype was seen many times. This chain links TRBV27 with TRBJ2-3; 7 bases are a match to TRBD2. The V and J ends lost 7 bases and 1 base, in that order; junction bases with no gene match: 5. CDR3 length equals 14 residues. Per germline, CDR1 MNHEY and CDR2 SMNVEV (reference sequence). CDR3 protein: CASTRDYCTDTQYF. CDR3 nucleotides: TGTGCCAGCACCCGGGACTACTGCACAGATACGCAGTATTTT.

In this sample, this clonotype turned up a few times. The chain carries TRBV11-2 and TRBJ2-6; D is tentatively TRBD1 or TRBD2 (5 bases each). V dropped 4 bases and J dropped 0 bases, with 13 bases sitting between them. CDR1 is SGHAT, CDR2 FQNNGV, per germline. The CDR3 totals 17 residues. The CDR3 DNA reads as TGTGCCAGCAGCTCCTGGGACCGGAGCTCTGGGGCCAACGTCCTGACTTTC. Translation gives CASSSWDRSSGANVLTF.

This clonotype appeared a few times. V and J are TRBV6-2 or TRBV6-3 and TRBJ1-5; TRBD1 is a possible D gene (6 bases). The CDR3 loop spans 14 amino acids. Trimming shortened V by 7 bases and J by 3 bases, and 13 bases separated the two germline ends. Germline V CDR1 and CDR2: MNHEY, SVGEGT. The DNA of the CDR3 is TGTGCCAGCACCCGCGGACAGTTCAATCAGCCCCAGCATTTT. This codes for CASTRGQFNQPQHF.

Many counts were recorded for this clonotype. The rearrangement uses TRBV27 and TRBJ1-5, with D possibly TRBD1 on 5 matching bases. The CDR3 length is 14 residues. From germline, CDR1 is MNHEY and CDR2 SMNVEV (reference sequence). V was trimmed by 4 bases and J by 4 bases, leaving 11 bases between them. The CDR3 loop is CASSSQEGNQPQHF. In DNA, the CDR3 is TGTGCCAGCAGTTCCCAAGAGGGGAATCAGCCCCAGCATTTT.

The chain has TRBV7-2 and TRBJ2-5; possibly TRBD2 for D (7 bases). Germline V gives CDR1 SGHTA, CDR2 FQGNSA. CDR3 length: 16 amino acids. Deletions cut 5 bases from V and 5 bases from J, with 21 bases between. In DNA form, the CDR3 reads TGTGCCAGCAGCAGGGGGGGAAGTGGGGGTGGGGAGACCCAGTACTTC. It codes for CASSRGGSGGGETQYF.

This clonotype was observed a handful of times. The V call is TRBV5-5, the J call TRBJ2-1, with TRBD1 as a possible D gene (7 bases). V lost 6 bases to trimming and J lost 2 bases, with 15 bases between them. This CDR3 contains 15 residues. The germline gives CDR1 SGHKS, CDR2 YYEKEE (reference sequence). As DNA, the CDR3 is TGTGCCAGCATCATTGGCGGGACAGCCTACAATGAGCAGTTCTTC. Its protein is CASIIGGTAYNEQFF.

At least ten counts were recorded for this clonotype. The DNA of the CDR3 is TGTGCCAGCAGCCTAGAGGACAGCTTATATGGCTACACCTTC. The encoded protein is CASSLEDSLYGYTF. This chain connects TRBV12-3 or TRBV12-4 to TRBJ1-2, with D maybe TRBD1 (6 bases). This CDR3 spans 14 amino acids. Between the trimmed V and J ends, which lost 6 bases and 5 bases, there was a span of 16 bases.

This clonotype was seen a few times. The chain has TRBV4-2 and TRBJ1-6, with 7 bases lining up with TRBD1. Germline V lookup: CDR1 LGHNA, CDR2 YNFKEQ. The CDR3 length is 16 residues. Trimming took 0 bases from V and 10 from J; bases not matched to a gene: 9. The CDR3 DNA reads as TGTGCCAGCAGCCAAGATGGGAGGGGGCTCGTCTCACCCCTCCACTTT. The encoded protein is CASSQDGRGLVSPLHF.

This clonotype showed up just a few times. This sequence joins TRBV3-1 and TRBJ2-7, with 7 nucleotides matching TRBD1. The CDR3 length is 14 residues. Germline CDR1 and CDR2: LGHDT and YNNKEL (reference sequence). After removal of 5 bases from V and 3 bases from J, the junction contained 7 bases not matched to a gene. The CDR3 coding sequence is TGTGCCAGCAGCGCAGAATACAGGGGCTACGAGCAGTACTTC. Amino acid sequence: CASSAEYRGYEQYF.

A few counts support this clonotype. This chain connects TRBV6-5 to TRBJ2-5; D could derive from TRBD1 or TRBD2 (5 bases each). There are 15 residues in the CDR3. Germline CDR1 reads MNHEY; CDR2 reads SVGAGI. V was cut by 0 bases and J by 4 bases, with 12 bases left in between. Here the CDR3 DNA reads TGTGCCAGCAGTTACTCGAGTTCAGGGAGAGAGACCCAGTACTTC. Translating gives CASSYSSSGRETQYF.

This clonotype has a count of ten or more. The chain uses TRBV20-1 and TRBJ1-1; D not resolved. There are 12 residues in the CDR3. Germline V gives CDR1 DFQATT, CDR2 SNEGSKA (reference sequence). V lost 3 bases and J lost 5, with 10 bases in between. The CDR3 region has the DNA TGCAGTGCTAGTGTCCGGGCGACTGAAGCTTTCTTT. It codes for CSASVRATEAFF.

There are a few counts of this clonotype. V is TRBV7-8 and J is TRBJ2-2, with 14 bases that match TRBD2. The CDR3 has 18 residues. With 2 bases clipped from V and 4 bases from J, the junction kept 6 bases outside the gene matches. Per germline, CDR1 SGHVS and CDR2 FQNEAQ. The chain's CDR3 is CASSLPGLAGVSTGELFF. The CDR3 DNA is TGTGCCAGCAGCTTACCGGGACTAGCGGGAGTATCCACCGGGGAGCTGTTTTTT.

At least ten counts were recorded for this clonotype. The chain joins TRBV4-2 to TRBJ2-3; D remains unclear. Germline V CDR1 and CDR2: LGHNA, YNFKEQ. Trimming removed 1 base at V and 3 bases at J, with 8 bases between. The CDR3 sequence is 14 residues long. The CDR3 spells CASSQASGTDTQYF. In DNA, the CDR3 is TGTGCCAGCAGCCAAGCATCTGGTACAGATACGCAGTATTTT.

This clonotype was observed at least ten times. This chain connects TRBV20-1 to TRBJ2-3; D gene unclear. V shed 4 bases and J shed 3 bases, with 14 bases lying between them. The germline V gene has CDR1 DFQATT and CDR2 SNEGSKA (reference sequence). The CDR3 is 14 residues long. In DNA form, the CDR3 reads TGCAGTGCTACTCTCGGACCCCCTACAGATACGCAGTATTTT. Protein sequence: CSATLGPPTDTQYF.

J is TRBJ2-3 and V is TRBV12-3 or TRBV12-4; 9 bases align to TRBD1. The CDR3 is made up of 16 amino acids. Losses at the gene ends were 6 bases for V and 3 bases for J; bases not matched to a gene: 10. CDR3 coding DNA: TGTGCCAGCAGGCCGGGACAGGGCCCAGCGACAGATACGCAGTATTTT. Its protein product is CASRPGQGPATDTQYF.

The chain is built from TRBV5-1 and TRBJ1-4; 7 bases align to TRBD1. CDR3 size: 16 residues. From germline, CDR1 is SGHRS and CDR2 YFSETQ. V gave up 2 bases and J gave up 8 bases; unmatched junction bases: 12. The CDR3 spells CASSFSVQGSGEKLFF. CDR3 nucleotide sequence: TGCGCCAGCAGCTTTTCGGTACAGGGGTCAGGGGAAAAACTGTTTTTT.

This clonotype was observed a few times. The V gene is TRBV11-3, the J gene TRBJ1-2; 8 nucleotides line up with TRBD1. Germline V gene data show CDR1 as SGHNT and CDR2 as YENEEA. V lost 3 bases, J lost 3 bases, and 6 bases stayed unmatched. There are 15 residues in the CDR3. The CDR3 loop reads CASSFVSGGDYGYTF. CDR3 bases: TGTGCCAGCAGCTTTGTTTCAGGGGGCGACTATGGCTACACCTTC.